The 30 T cell receptor beta chains below all came from one sample that was sequenced in a study of cytomegalovirus exposure and HLA in healthy donors. Libraries were prepared by immunoSEQ multiplex PCR; TCRdb keeps only in-frame clonotypes and omits some of them. The table has 90,000 to 120,000 clones, roughly 88% seen once; the top ten hold approximately 3%. The source material was PBMCs. The receptor source for this set is a woman aged 18-30 years in good health and CMV-seronegative.

This chain links TRBV25-1 with TRBJ2-3; D uncertain. This CDR3 has 13 residues. Trimming took off 5 bases at V and 0 bases at J, with 6 bases between the two ends. Germline V CDR1 and CDR2: MGHDK, SYGVNS. DNA of the CDR3: TGTGCCAGCAGTCAGGCCAGCACAGATACGCAGTATTTT. Amino acids: CASSQASTDTQYF.

This sequence joins TRBV28 and TRBJ1-2; a possible D gene is TRBD1 (6 bases). Per the germline V gene, CDR1 is MDHEN and CDR2 is SYDVKM. With 2 bases removed from V and 8 bases from J, the gap between germline ends came to 21 bases. CDR3 size: 16 residues. CDR3 amino acids: CASSLRAGTFIRGYTF. The CDR3 region has the DNA TGTGCCAGCAGTTTACGAGCAGGGACATTCATTCGGGGCTACACCTTC.

This clone occurred once. The chain joins TRBV5-1 to TRBJ2-2; a possible D gene is TRBD1 (6 bases). The germline V gene encodes CDR1 SGHRS and CDR2 YFSETQ. This CDR3 is built from 15 residues. The V gene lost 3 bases and the J gene lost 0 bases, with 9 bases spanning the gap. CDR3 DNA sequence: TGCGCCAGCAGCTCCGGACAGTCGAACACCGGGGAGCTGTTTTTT. Translation: CASSSGQSNTGELFF. Variable domain in full (rest from reference TRBV5-1 and TRBJ2-2): KAGVTQTPRYLIKTRGQQVTLSCSPISGHRSVSWYQQTPGQGLQFLFEYFSETQRNKGNFPGRFSGRQFSNSRSEMNVSTLELGDSALYLCASSSGQSNTGELFFGEGSRLTVL.

The rearrangement links TRBV7-3 to TRBJ2-7, with 7 bases identical to TRBD2. V lost 5 bases and J lost 2; bases outside the gene matches: 6. Germline CDR1 and CDR2: SGHTA and FQGTGA. The CDR3 spans 14 residues. As DNA, the CDR3 is TGTGCCAGCAGCCAGGGAGCGGGGACCTACGAGCAGTACTTC. Translating gives CASSQGAGTYEQYF. Combining the CDR3 with reference TRBV7-3 and TRBJ2-7 gives the whole variable domain GAGVSQTPSNKVTEKGKYVELRCDPISGHTALYWYRQSLGQGPEFLIYFQGTGAADDSGLPNDRFFAVRPEGSVSTLKIQRTERGDSAVYLCASSQGAGTYEQYFGPGTRLTVT.

The chain carries TRBV6-1 and TRBJ1-2, with 9 bases aligning to TRBD1. After removal of 1 base from V and 2 bases from J, the junction contained 11 bases not matched to a gene. From germline, CDR1 is MNHNS and CDR2 SASEGT. The CDR3 loop spans 18 amino acids. CDR3 in amino acids: CASSEDEWTGVINYGYTF. CDR3 in DNA: TGTGCCAGCAGTGAAGATGAGTGGACAGGGGTTATCAACTATGGCTACACCTTC.

V and J are TRBV6-1 and TRBJ1-5; no reliable D call. V was cut by 3 bases and J by 0 bases, with 6 bases left in between. CDR1 is MNHNS, CDR2 SASEGT, per germline. The CDR3 has 14 residues. CDR3 bases: TGTGCCAGCAGTGACAGTAATAGCAATCAGCCCCAGCATTTT. Translation: CASSDSNSNQPQHF.

V is TRBV15 and J is TRBJ2-1; TRBD2 aligns across 10 bases. Germline V lookup: CDR1 LNHNV, CDR2 YYDKDF (reference sequence). The V gene end was trimmed by 8 bases and the J gene end by 1 base; junction bases not matched to a gene: 8. The CDR3 sequence is 16 residues long. The DNA of the CDR3 is TGTGCCACCGCGATAGCGGGGGGCGGGTCCTACAATGAGCAGTTCTTC. This translates into CATAIAGGGSYNEQFF.

V and J are TRBV5-1 and TRBJ2-7; 9 positions agree with TRBD1. The CDR3 runs to 15 residues. The germline V gene encodes CDR1 SGHRS and CDR2 YFSETQ. Trimming at V came to 4 bases and at J to 0 bases, leaving 5 bases not matched to a gene. CDR3 residues: CASSVGQGGSYEQYF. CDR3 nucleotide sequence: TGCGCCAGCAGCGTGGGACAGGGCGGCTCCTACGAGCAGTACTTC.

The chain has TRBV5-4 and TRBJ1-6; D call uncertain. Trimming left V 2 bases short and J 0 bases short, with 9 bases between. From germline, CDR1 is SGHNT and CDR2 YYREEE (reference sequence). The CDR3 is 16 amino acids. The CDR3 sequence: CASSFGSSSYNSPLHF. CDR3 DNA: TGTGCCAGCAGCTTTGGTTCGAGCTCCTATAATTCACCCCTCCACTTT.

CDR3 loop: CASSVDGDFYEQYF. CDR3 sequence (DNA): TGTGCCAGCAGCGTAGACGGGGACTTCTACGAGCAGTACTTC. The chain links TRBV9 to TRBJ2-7; the D gene is possibly TRBD2 (6 bases). V lost 0 bases to trimming and J lost 3 bases, with 10 bases between them. Germline CDR1 reads SGDLS; CDR2 reads YYNGEE. CDR3 length: 14 amino acids.

The sample holds one count of this clone. This sequence joins TRBV27 and TRBJ1-5; 8 bases are shared with TRBD1. The germline V gene has CDR1 MNHEY and CDR2 SMNVEV (reference sequence). This CDR3 is 14 amino acids long. Trimming at V came to 8 bases and at J to 0 bases, leaving 3 bases not matched to a gene. The CDR3 is CASRTGGSNQPQHF. CDR3 bases: TGTGCCAGCCGAACAGGGGGTAGCAATCAGCCCCAGCATTTT.

The genes are TRBV6-1 and TRBJ1-1; a weak D match, TRBD1 (5 bases). Trimming removed 1 base at V and 1 base at J, with 13 bases between. The CDR3 runs 16 residues. The germline V gene has CDR1 MNHNS and CDR2 SASEGT. The CDR3 DNA follows: TGTGCCAGCAGTGAAGTGTCGACAGCGACGAACACTGAAGCTTTCTTT. It codes for CASSEVSTATNTEAFF.

The chain combines TRBV27 with TRBJ2-1, with 8 bases identical to TRBD2. CDR1 is MNHEY, CDR2 SMNVEV, per germline (reference sequence). V gave up 2 bases and J gave up 9 bases; unmatched junction bases: 6. This CDR3 contains 14 residues. For the CDR3, the DNA is TGTGCCAGCAGTTTACTCGGGGGGGCAGGTGAGCAGTTCTTC. Amino acid sequence: CASSLLGGAGEQFF.

The V and J genes are TRBV28 and TRBJ1-1, with D perhaps matching TRBD1 (5 bases). Germline V gene lookup returns CDR1 MDHEN and CDR2 SYDVKM. The CDR3 spans 11 residues. Trimming took off 6 bases at V and 10 bases at J, with 12 bases between the two ends. The CDR3 region is CASSPRGAAFF. CDR3 sequence (DNA): TGTGCCAGCAGCCCTCGCGGGGCAGCTTTCTTT.

The genes are TRBV11-2 and TRBJ1-1; D remains ambiguous. Germline V gene sequence: CDR1 SGHAT, CDR2 FQNNGV. The V end lost 3 bases, the J end lost 3 bases, and 8 bases lay between the germline ends. This CDR3 region has 13 residues. The CDR3 here is CASSFSYDTEAFF. CDR3 sequence (DNA): TGTGCCAGCAGCTTCTCGTATGACACTGAAGCTTTCTTT.

The chain employs TRBV5-1 and TRBJ2-7; D possibly corresponds to TRBD2 (5 bases). V lost 6 bases to trimming and J lost 2 bases, with 18 bases between them. Germline lookup yields CDR1 SGHRS and CDR2 YFSETQ. The CDR3 extends over 15 amino acids. CDR3 residues: CASNLNEREPYEQYF. CDR3 DNA: TGCGCCAGCAACCTGAACGAGAGGGAACCCTACGAGCAGTACTTC.

This chain links TRBV5-1 with TRBJ1-1; no clear D gene. This CDR3 is 13 amino acids long. Trimming took off 8 bases at V and 1 base at J, with 12 bases between the two ends. Looked up from germline, CDR1 is SGHRS and CDR2 is YFSETQ. The CDR3 spells CASNTPPNTEAFF. CDR3 DNA sequence: TGCGCCAGTAATACTCCGCCGAACACTGAAGCTTTCTTT.

V usage is TRBV2 and J usage is TRBJ1-1, with D possibly being TRBD1 (6 bases). CDR3 size: 13 residues. CDR1 SNHLY and CDR2 FYNNEI come from the germline V gene. Trimming cost V 6 bases and J 1 base, with 9 bases left between them. This CDR3 is CASRVTGNTEAFF. CDR3 coding DNA: TGTGCCAGCAGGGTGACAGGGAACACTGAAGCTTTCTTT. The whole variable domain, remainder taken from reference TRBV2 and TRBJ1-1, is EPEVTQTPSHQVTQMGQEVILRCVPISNHLYFYWYRQILGQKVEFLVSFYNNEISEKSEIFDDQFSVERPDGSNFTLKIRSTKLEDSAMYFCASRVTGNTEAFFGQGTRLTVV.

The chain has TRBV6-5 and TRBJ2-2, with TRBD1 matching over 7 bases. The CDR3 is made up of 16 amino acids. Germline V gene data show CDR1 as MNHEY and CDR2 as SVGAGI. Unmatched junction bases numbered 3, after V lost 2 bases and J lost 0 bases. The CDR3 sequence is CASSYGQGANTGELFF. The CDR3 DNA follows: TGTGCCAGCAGTTACGGGCAGGGGGCGAACACCGGGGAGCTGTTTTTT.

The chain employs TRBV7-8 and TRBJ1-5; no clear D gene. The germline CDR1 and CDR2 sequences are SGHVS and FQNEAQ. V was clipped by 5 bases and J by 3 bases, with 5 bases between them. The CDR3 is made up of 12 amino acids. DNA of the CDR3: TGTGCCAGCAGCCTCCTCAATCAGCCCCAGCATTTT. Encoded protein: CASSLLNQPQHF.

The J gene is TRBJ1-2, the V gene TRBV19, with D hard to call. Germline V CDR1 and CDR2: LNHDA, SQIVND (reference sequence). The CDR3 spans 15 residues. The V end lost 3 bases, the J end lost 1 base, and 12 bases lay between the germline ends. This chain's CDR3 is CASSMSAGLNYGYTF. The CDR3, as DNA: TGTGCCAGTAGTATGTCCGCAGGTCTTAACTATGGCTACACCTTC. The full variable domain, in which reference TRBV19 and TRBJ1-2 provide the parts outside the CDR3, is DGGITQSPKYLFRKEGQNVTLSCEQNLNHDAMYWYRQDPGQGLRLIYYSQIVNDFQKGDIAEGYSVSREKKESFPLTVTSAQKNPTAFYLCASSMSAGLNYGYTFGSGTRLTVV.

This chain links TRBV25-1 with TRBJ1-2, with 9 bases fitting TRBD1. Germline lookup yields CDR1 MGHDK and CDR2 SYGVNS. The CDR3 loop spans 13 amino acids. The trim removed 6 bases at V and 8 bases at J, leaving 7 bases unmatched. CDR3 amino acids: CASSNTGGLGYTF. In DNA, the CDR3 is TGTGCCAGCAGCAATACAGGGGGCTTGGGCTACACCTTC.

The chain links TRBV7-6 to TRBJ2-3, with D possibly matching TRBD2 (5 bases). Germline V gene lookup returns CDR1 SGHVS and CDR2 FNYEAQ. The length of the CDR3 is 15 residues. Trimming took 7 bases from V and 0 from J, leaving 14 bases between them. The CDR3 region is CASTPPAGSTDTQYF. CDR3 bases: TGTGCCAGCACCCCCCCCGCGGGCAGCACAGATACGCAGTATTTT.

V gene TRBV6-6 combines with J gene TRBJ2-1, with D tentatively TRBD2 (5 bases). Germline CDR1 and CDR2: MNHNY and SVGAGI (reference sequence). Trimming stripped 5 bases from V and 4 bases from J, with 18 bases between. CDR3 length: 16 residues. The CDR3 DNA reads as TGTGCCAGCAGTCCCCTAGGACTGGAGGCTTACAATGAGCAGTTCTTC. Translation: CASSPLGLEAYNEQFF.

The rearrangement uses TRBV7-2 and TRBJ1-1, with D possibly TRBD1 on 5 matching bases. V lost 5 bases to trimming and J lost 0 bases, with 13 bases between them. The CDR3 is 15 amino acids. Germline V gives CDR1 SGHTA, CDR2 FQGNSA. The CDR3 loop reads CASSPGGALNTEAFF. The CDR3 nucleotides read TGTGCCAGCAGCCCCGGCGGGGCCTTGAACACTGAAGCTTTCTTT.

This clone was counted a single time. The V gene is TRBV12-5, the J gene TRBJ1-5, with D possibly being TRBD1 (6 bases). CDR3 length: 15 amino acids. V lost 8 bases, J lost 1 base, and 15 bases lay in between. CDR1 is LGHNT and CDR2 is FRNRAP in the germline V gene. The CDR3 DNA reads TGTGCTAGTACCCGAAGGGGGTTGAGCAATCAGCCCCAGCATTTT. Its translation is CASTRRGLSNQPQHF.

The CDR3 nucleotides read TGCGCCAGCAGCTTGGACGGGACAGGGGTACACGAGCAGTACTTC. Amino acid sequence: CASSLDGTGVHEQYF. V is TRBV5-1 and J is TRBJ2-7; 10 bases are shared with TRBD1. Germline V CDR1 and CDR2: SGHRS, YFSETQ. The CDR3 covers 15 residues. J was trimmed by 5 bases and V by 0 bases; bases with no gene match: 5.

V usage is TRBV30 and J usage is TRBJ1-2, with D unresolved. The CDR3 extends over 12 amino acids. V was shortened by 6 bases and J by 8 bases, with 16 bases between the two germline ends. CDR1 is GTSNPN, CDR2 SVGIG, per germline (reference sequence). CDR3 nucleotides: TGTGCCTGCGATTACAGACCCTGGGGCTACACCTTC. It translates to CACDYRPWGYTF. Full variable domain (missing parts from reference TRBV30 and TRBJ1-2): SQTIHQWPATLVQPVGSPLSLECTVEGTSNPNLYWYRQAAGRGLQLLFYSVGIGQISSEVPQNLSASRPQDRQFILSSKKLLLSDSGFYLCACDYRPWGYTFGSGTRLTVV.

The chain carries TRBV4-2 and TRBJ2-5; TRBD1 matches at 7 bases. This CDR3 is built from 15 residues. CDR1 is LGHNA and CDR2 is YNFKEQ in the germline V gene. Trimming removed 0 bases from V and 6 bases from J; junction bases left unmatched: 7. In DNA form, the CDR3 reads TGTGCCAGCAGCCAAGATCTTGGGACAGACCAGACCCAGTACTTC. This encodes CASSQDLGTDQTQYF.

J is TRBJ1-3 and V is TRBV5-1, with TRBD1 identical over 7 bases. The CDR3 is 16 amino acids. Unmatched junction bases numbered 3, after V lost 0 bases and J lost 0 bases. Germline CDR1 SGHRS, CDR2 YFSETQ. The chain's CDR3 is CASSLEGASSGNTIYF. The DNA of the CDR3 is TGCGCCAGCAGCTTGGAGGGGGCGAGCTCTGGAAACACCATATATTTT.